This record covers a single T cell receptor beta chain. The data were taken from a study of cytomegalovirus exposure and HLA in healthy donors. The CDR3 consists of 14 residues. V lost 6 bases to trimming and J lost 8 bases, with 19 bases between them. Germline V gives CDR1 MNHEY, CDR2 SVGAGI. This PCR relied on a set of 60 Vbeta primers and 13 Jbeta primers. Data came from immunoSEQ multiplex PCR; TCRdb stores just in-frame clones and leaves some out. This table has 150,000 to 200,000 clones, 60% to 75% appearing once. This receptor was identified in a woman aged 50 to 60 in good health and CMV-seropositive. This chain uses TRBV6-5 with TRBJ1-2, with D perhaps matching TRBD1 (6 bases). The material sequenced was PBMCs. The DNA for the CDR3 is TGTGCCAGCAGACAAAACACAGGGTTGTGCGGCTACACCTTC. Protein product: CASRQNTGLCGYTF.